This T cell receptor beta chain stems from a study of cytomegalovirus exposure and HLA in healthy donors. Study-level points and caveats: Fewer N-insertions than the roughly 630-donor mean were reportedly shown by an Asian-associated ancestry cluster in a later analysis. What a later analysis showed was that several of the most significant clusters appeared linked to common viral pathogens. A later analysis found TCR association rates differed by HLA locus, highest for DRB1 and lowest for HLA-C. Some V segments, including TRBV6-2 and TRBV6-3, were excluded as indistinguishable.

Vbeta (60) and Jbeta (13) primers were used in the PCR. Data came from immunoSEQ multiplex PCR; TCRdb stores just in-frame clones and leaves some out. The sample shows 170,000 or so clones, 77% of them seen only once. Concerning this clone: Antigen unknown.

V gave up 3 bases and J gave up 3 bases; unmatched junction bases: 3. The germline V gene has CDR1 MGHRA and CDR2 YSYEKL. The CDR3 covers 15 residues. Material for sequencing was PBMCs. The source of this sequence is a woman between 25 and 40 years old in good health and CMV-seronegative. The rearrangement uses TRBV4-1 and TRBJ1-5; 9 bases align to TRBD1. Written as DNA, the CDR3 is TGCGCCAGCAGCCACAGACAGGGGGACAATCAGCCCCAGCATTTT. Protein product: CASSHRQGDNQPQHF.